Below are 18 T cell receptor beta chains sequenced from a single sample in a study of human T cells and chemical hapten exposure. TCRdb analysed the RACE reads with MiXCR anew, one entry per CDR3 protein. There are fewer than 500,000 distinct CDR3 sequences in the sample; 4.8% occur only once, and roughly 2.4% lies in the top ten. The time point here: patch test 1, 2 weeks after DPC sensitization. Stated treatment: therapeutic diphenylcyclopropenone sensitization with weekly scalp DPC. The sample here was whole blood, taken in connection with sensitization to the hapten diphenylcyclopropenone (DPC). These receptor sequences come from a woman in her fifties or sixties with alopecia areata. Some clones in this sample may be carry-over from other donors' samples.

This clonotype was detected ten times or more. This chain joins TRBV12-3 or TRBV12-4 and TRBJ2-7; tentative D call: TRBD1 (5 bases). V gave up 2 bases and J gave up 7 bases, with 12 bases separating them. CDR3 size: 13 residues. In nucleotides, the CDR3 is TGTGCCAGCAGTTTAAGCAGGGCATGGGAGCAGTACTTC. Protein product: CASSLSRAWEQYF.

This clonotype was counted only a few times. This sequence joins TRBV4-2 and TRBJ2-1; 12 bases align to TRBD2. This CDR3 spans 16 amino acids. Trimming removed 4 bases from V and 9 bases from J; junction bases left unmatched: 10. Germline assignment: CDR1 LGHNA and CDR2 YNFKEQ. The DNA for the CDR3 is TGTGCCAGCAGCCTCAATCTAGCGGGGGGGCCGGGTGAGCAGTTCTTC. Translated: CASSLNLAGGPGEQFF.

This clonotype has only a few counts. The chain has TRBV30 and TRBJ2-7, with D perhaps TRBD2 (6 bases). V lost 0 bases and J 5 bases, leaving 11 bases between the germline ends. CDR3 size: 13 residues. Germline V lookup: CDR1 GTSNPN, CDR2 SVGIG (reference sequence). Written as DNA, the CDR3 is TGTGCCTGGAGTGTCCTGGGGGGTAACGAGCAGTACTTC. Its protein product is CAWSVLGGNEQYF.

This clonotype was recorded many times. V usage is TRBV7-2 and J usage is TRBJ2-3; the D is unclear. The CDR3 covers 15 residues. V was clipped by 3 bases and J by 1 base, with 11 bases between them. CDR1 is SGHTA and CDR2 is FQGNSA in the germline V gene. CDR3 residues: CASSFSSGRTDTQYF. The CDR3 coding sequence is TGTGCCAGCAGCTTCTCTTCAGGTCGCACAGATACGCAGTATTTT.

This clonotype was seen many times. J is TRBJ1-5 and V is TRBV20-1, with D possibly TRBD1 on 5 matching bases. Trimming shortened V by 3 bases and J by 7 bases, and 10 bases separated the two germline ends. The CDR3 length is 12 residues. The germline gives CDR1 DFQATT, CDR2 SNEGSKA (reference sequence). The CDR3 is CSASPGGQPQHF. For the CDR3, the DNA is TGCAGTGCTAGCCCCGGGGGGCAGCCCCAGCATTTT.

This clonotype was recorded many times. The chain uses TRBV6-6 and TRBJ2-1, with 8 bases matching TRBD2. Trimming took 0 bases from V and 6 from J; bases not matched to a gene: 10. The CDR3 spans 17 residues. Germline V CDR1 and CDR2: MNHNY, SVGAGI (reference sequence). This CDR3 reads CASSYSVAGHSFNEQFF. CDR3 DNA: TGTGCCAGCAGTTACTCGGTAGCGGGACATTCTTTCAATGAGCAGTTCTTC.

This clonotype showed up just a few times. The chain employs TRBV27 and TRBJ1-1; possible D gene TRBD1, 6 bases. Between the trimmed V and J ends, which lost 3 bases and 0 bases, there was a span of 8 bases. Germline CDR1 is MNHEY and CDR2 is SMNVEV (reference sequence). The CDR3 covers 14 residues. This CDR3 reads CASSFTGMNTEAFF. The CDR3 DNA reads TGTGCCAGCAGTTTTACAGGGATGAACACTGAAGCTTTCTTT.

This clonotype was seen more than once but under ten times. The chain is built from TRBV4-1 and TRBJ1-1; TRBD1 is a possible D gene (5 bases). Trimming shortened V by 0 bases and J by 10 bases, and 15 bases separated the two germline ends. The CDR3 covers 14 residues. Germline-derived CDR1 and CDR2 are MGHRA and YSYEKL. The CDR3 loop is CASSQEEGNGGAFF. The CDR3, as DNA: TGCGCCAGCAGCCAAGAAGAAGGAAATGGGGGAGCTTTCTTT.

This chain connects TRBV20-1 to TRBJ2-7; 10 bases align to TRBD1. The CDR3 is made up of 12 amino acids. Germline loops: CDR1 DFQATT, CDR2 SNEGSKA (reference sequence). The V segment lost 7 bases and the J segment 5 bases; nucleotides outside the gene matches: 5. DNA of the CDR3: TGCAGTGTTTGGACAGGGGGGGACGAGCAGTACTTC. Residues: CSVWTGGDEQYF.

This clonotype was detected many times. The CDR3 sequence is CASSLTAGPNNEQFF. For the CDR3, the DNA is TGTGCCAGCAGCTTAACAGCGGGGCCGAACAATGAGCAGTTCTTC. The chain uses TRBV7-9 and TRBJ2-1, with 7 bases aligning to TRBD2. Germline loops: CDR1 SEHNR, CDR2 FQNEAQ (reference sequence). This CDR3 spans 15 amino acids. V shed 2 bases and J 5 bases; nucleotides not matched to a gene: 6.

This clonotype came up many times. The V gene is TRBV7-8, the J gene TRBJ2-2; D tentatively reads TRBD1 or TRBD2 (5 bases each). Germline CDR1 SGHVS, CDR2 FQNEAQ. CDR3 length equals 17 residues. V was clipped by 1 base and J by 2 bases, with 14 bases between them. The CDR3 loop reads CASSLVGTALNTGELFF. The DNA for the CDR3 is TGTGCCAGCAGCTTAGTTGGGACGGCGTTAAACACCGGGGAGCTGTTTTTT.

The chain recombines TRBV30 with TRBJ2-7; D gene uncertain. CDR3 length equals 12 residues. Germline CDR1 GTSNPN, CDR2 SVGIG (reference sequence). V was cut by 4 bases and J by 4 bases, with 11 bases left in between. The CDR3 DNA is TGTGCCTGGAATGTTGGAGTTTACGAGCAGTACTTC. Its translation: CAWNVGVYEQYF. Supplemented by reference TRBV30 and TRBJ2-7, the full variable domain reads SQTIHQWPATLVQPVGSPLSLECTVEGTSNPNLYWYRQAAGRGLQLLFYSVGIGQISSEVPQNLSASRPQDRQFILSSKKLLLSDSGFYLCAWNVGVYEQYFGPGTRLTVT.

Notes on this clonotype: One base away lies a much larger clone, so this may be a sequencing read error. DNA for the CDR3: TGTGCCTTGAGCGAAGGACAGGTTAGCAATCAGCCCCAGCATTTT. Its protein is CALSEGQVSNQPQHF. The V and J genes are TRBV30 and TRBJ1-5, with 7 bases matching TRBD1. The ends lost 7 bases at V and 0 bases at J; junction bases unmatched: 9. The V gene's germline CDR1 is GTSNPN and CDR2 SVGIG (reference sequence). The CDR3 is 15 residues long.

This chain joins TRBV10-3 and TRBJ2-7; D might be TRBD1 or TRBD2, each matching 5 bases. Germline V CDR1 and CDR2: ENHRY, SYGVKD. The CDR3 contains 15 residues. Trimming removed 4 bases at V and 2 bases at J, with 15 bases between. This CDR3 is CAISVTRGRAYEQYF. In DNA, the CDR3 is TGTGCCATCAGTGTGACTCGGGGCCGAGCCTACGAGCAGTACTTC.

This clonotype was counted only a few times. This chain links TRBV6-5 with TRBJ2-7; 7 bases align to TRBD1. The CDR3 totals 14 residues. CDR1 is MNHEY, CDR2 SVGAGI, per germline. V dropped 5 bases and J dropped 2; count of bases not matched to a gene: 6. In DNA, the CDR3 is TGTGCCAGCAGTGCCTCCGGGACAGCCTACGAGCAGTACTTC. Encoded protein: CASSASGTAYEQYF.

This sequence joins TRBV5-1 and TRBJ2-3; the D gene is possibly TRBD1 (7 bases). The V gene's germline CDR1 is SGHRS and CDR2 YFSETQ. V was trimmed by 0 bases and J by 10 bases, leaving 15 bases between them. The CDR3 consists of 14 residues. CDR3 amino acids: CASSLGQPRGAQYF. In DNA, the CDR3 is TGCGCCAGCAGCTTGGGACAGCCCAGGGGGGCGCAGTATTTT.

This chain joins TRBV12-3 or TRBV12-4 and TRBJ2-2, with D perhaps TRBD2 (5 bases). The CDR3 loop spans 15 amino acids. Trimming left V 6 bases short and J 1 base short, with 12 bases between. CDR3: CASSHTGKNTGELFF. The CDR3, as DNA: TGTGCCAGCAGCCACACGGGAAAGAACACCGGGGAGCTGTTTTTT.

The rearrangement links TRBV6-1 to TRBJ1-2; 8 nucleotides line up with TRBD1. The CDR3 loop spans 15 amino acids. V trimming: 0 bases; J trimming: 8 bases; junction bases outside the gene matches: 8. CDR1 and CDR2 from the germline V gene are MNHNS and SASEGT. CDR3 loop: CASSEAPGTGDGYTF. The CDR3 nucleotides read TGTGCCAGCAGTGAAGCACCCGGGACAGGCGACGGCTACACCTTC.